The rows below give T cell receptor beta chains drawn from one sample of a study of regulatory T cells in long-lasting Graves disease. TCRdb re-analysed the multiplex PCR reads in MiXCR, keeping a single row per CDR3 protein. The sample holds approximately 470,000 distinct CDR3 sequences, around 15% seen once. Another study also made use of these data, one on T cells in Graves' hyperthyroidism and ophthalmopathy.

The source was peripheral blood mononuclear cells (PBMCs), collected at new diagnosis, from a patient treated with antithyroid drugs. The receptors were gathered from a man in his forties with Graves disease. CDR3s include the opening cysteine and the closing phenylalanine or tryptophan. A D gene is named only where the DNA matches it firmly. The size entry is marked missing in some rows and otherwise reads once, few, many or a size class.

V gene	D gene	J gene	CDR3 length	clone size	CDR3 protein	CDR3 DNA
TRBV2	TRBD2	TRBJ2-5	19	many	CASSDPGTSGRPDQETQYF	TGTGCCAGCAGTGACCCGGGGACTAGCGGGAGACCCGACCAAGAGACCCAGTACTTC
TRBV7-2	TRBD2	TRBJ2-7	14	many	CASSEGLASYEQYF	TGTGCCAGCAGCGAGGGACTAGCCTCCTACGAGCAGTACTTC
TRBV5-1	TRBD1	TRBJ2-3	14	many	CASSSDRGPDTQYF	TGCGCCAGCAGCTCCGACAGGGGGCCGGATACGCAGTATTTT
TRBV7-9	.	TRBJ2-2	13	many	CASSLVDSGELFF	TGTGCCAGCAGCTTAGTAGACAGCGGGGAGCTGTTTTTT
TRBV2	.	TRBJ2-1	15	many	CASVGGRSSYNEQFF	TGTGCCAGCGTTGGGGGGAGGAGCTCCTACAATGAGCAGTTCTTC
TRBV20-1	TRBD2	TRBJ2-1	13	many	CSASGRALNEQFF	TGCAGTGCTAGCGGGAGGGCCCTCAATGAGCAGTTCTTC
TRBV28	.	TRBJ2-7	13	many	CASRTARGYEQYF	TGTGCCAGCCGGACAGCCAGGGGTTACGAGCAGTACTTC
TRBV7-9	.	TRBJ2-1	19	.	CASSQERADGGRRPIEQFF	TGTGCCAGCAGCCAAGAGAGGGCAGATGGGGGCCGGCGCCCGATAGAGCAGTTCTTC
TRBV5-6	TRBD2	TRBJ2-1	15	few	CASSSRASGNNEQFF	TGTGCCAGCAGCTCTCGGGCTAGCGGAAACAATGAGCAGTTCTTC
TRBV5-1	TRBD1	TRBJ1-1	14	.	CASGTGGAKTEAFF	TGCGCCAGCGGAACAGGGGGCGCAAAAACTGAAGCTTTCTTT
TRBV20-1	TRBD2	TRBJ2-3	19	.	CSARPLASGRAEPTDTQYF	TGCAGTGCTAGACCCCTGGCTAGCGGGAGGGCCGAACCCACAGATACGCAGTATTTT
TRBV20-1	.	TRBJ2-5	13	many	CSARDRWGKTQYF	TGCAGTGCTAGAGATAGGTGGGGAAAGACCCAGTACTTC
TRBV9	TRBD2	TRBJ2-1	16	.	CASSPSTSGSIYEQFF	TGTGCCAGCAGCCCGTCCACTAGCGGGAGTATCTATGAGCAGTTCTTC
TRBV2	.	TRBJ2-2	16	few	CASRHNRGADTGELFF	TGTGCCAGCAGGCACAATAGGGGAGCGGACACCGGGGAGCTGTTTTTT
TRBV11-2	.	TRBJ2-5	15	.	CASSPLWGIQETQYF	TGTGCCAGCAGCCCACTGTGGGGAATCCAAGAGACCCAGTACTTC
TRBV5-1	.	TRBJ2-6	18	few	CASSLVAGANSGANVLTF	TGCGCCAGCAGCTTGGTTGCAGGGGCTAACTCTGGGGCCAACGTCCTGACTTTC
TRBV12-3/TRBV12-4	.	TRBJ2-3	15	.	CASSPRLGSTDTQYF	TGTGCCAGCAGCCCCCGACTAGGTAGCACAGATACGCAGTATTTT
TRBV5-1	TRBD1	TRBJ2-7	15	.	CASSLLTGGSYEQYF	TGCGCCAGCAGCTTGCTAACAGGGGGAAGTTACGAGCAGTACTTC
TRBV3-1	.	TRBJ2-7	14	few	CASSQEGGSYEQYF	TGTGCCAGCAGCCAAGAGGGAGGATCCTACGAGCAGTACTTC
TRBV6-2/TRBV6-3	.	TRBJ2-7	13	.	CASSPMVGSEQYF	TGTGCCAGCAGCCCCATGGTGGGGAGCGAGCAGTACTTC
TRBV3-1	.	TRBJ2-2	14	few	CASTRTTNTGELFF	TGTGCCAGCACCAGGACAACTAACACCGGGGAGCTGTTTTTT
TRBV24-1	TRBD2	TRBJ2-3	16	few	CATSDRTSPRTDTQYF	TGTGCCACCAGTGACCGGACTAGCCCACGCACAGATACGCAGTATTTT
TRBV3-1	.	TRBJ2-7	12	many	CASSNTGYEQYF	TGTGCCAGCAGCAATACAGGGTACGAGCAGTACTTC
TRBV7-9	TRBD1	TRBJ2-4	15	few	CASSNRGYTENIQYF	TGTGCCAGCAGCAACAGGGGATACACAGAAAACATTCAGTACTTC
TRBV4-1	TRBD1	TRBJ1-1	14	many	CASSQNRGNTEAFF	TGCGCCAGCAGCCAAAACAGGGGGAACACTGAAGCTTTCTTT